This T cell receptor beta chain was retrieved from a study of PD-1 blockade in classical Hodgkin lymphoma. As concerns this clone: Its antigen is still unknown.

Study results and caveats: The origin of the repertoire differences remains undefined, with disease activity or prior therapy as possible causes.

The time point here: cycle 4 day 1 (C4D1), after more than five weeks of nivolumab. Each patient's relapse followed autologous stem cell transplantation, and brentuximab vedotin exposure varied. Researchers report purifying CD4+ T cells from thawed PBMCs by magnetic negative selection. The method was immunoSEQ multiplex PCR; TCRdb's version includes in-frame clones alone and lacks a portion of them. Here the sample spans tens of thousands of clones, more than 85% being singletons. The CDR3 sequence is 15 residues long. Trimming removed 2 bases at V and 5 bases at J, with 15 bases between. Germline V CDR1 and CDR2: SGHVS, FNYEAQ.

This rearrangement joins TRBV7-6 to TRBJ2-5, with D possibly being TRBD2 (5 bases). This sample comprised CD4+ T cells from blood, obtained before the fourth cycle of nivolumab. This receptor was identified in a human donor with classical Hodgkin lymphoma. CDR3 coding DNA: TGTGCCAGCAGCTTATCCGGCCTACCGGGGGAGACCCAGTACTTC. Encoded protein: CASSLSGLPGETQYF.